What follows are 3 T cell receptor beta chains derived from one specimen sequenced in a study of high-grade serous ovarian cancer treatment subgroups. Tumor samples were taken before definitive surgery or chemotherapy. TCRdb's table, derived via immunoSEQ multiplex PCR, lists solely in-frame clones and lacks some. Of about 12,000 clones in the sample, 88% were seen once. Input material: tumor tissue. Receptors were obtained from a human donor with high-grade serous ovarian cancer.

The J gene is TRBJ2-1, the V gene TRBV9; TRBD1 might be the D (6 bases). There are 17 residues in the CDR3. Germline V gene data show CDR1 as SGDLS and CDR2 as YYNGEE. The V and J ends lost 0 bases and 2 bases respectively, with 15 bases between them. DNA of the CDR3: TGTGCCAGCAGCGTAGATACAGGGACGGGGACCTACAATGAGCAGTTCTTC. This sequence encodes CASSVDTGTGTYNEQFF. Based on the CDR3 plus reference TRBV9 and TRBJ2-1, the full variable domain is DSGVTQTPKHLITATGQRVTLRCSPRSGDLSVYWYQQSLDQGLQFLIQYYNGEERAKGNILERFSAQQFPDLHSELNLSSLELGDSALYFCASSVDTGTGTYNEQFFGPGTRLTVL.

About this clone itself: This sample includes further DNA sequences coding for the same CDR3. J is TRBJ2-5 and V is TRBV5-1; D unclear. Trimming left V 4 bases short and J 2 bases short, with 12 bases between. Germline assignment: CDR1 SGHRS and CDR2 YFSETQ. CDR3 size: 14 residues. The CDR3 bases are TGCGCCAGCAGCAAAGACACCTTACAAGAGACCCAGTACTTC. It specifies CASSKDTLQETQYF.

The V and J genes are TRBV6-6 and TRBJ1-2, with 9 bases matching TRBD1. The CDR3 runs to 15 residues. V was clipped by 0 bases and J by 5 bases; unmatched bases: 4. CDR1 is MNHNY and CDR2 is SVGAGI in the germline V gene (reference sequence). CDR3 amino acids: CASSYSRTGEYGYTF. CDR3 DNA: TGTGCCAGCAGTTACTCCCGGACAGGGGAGTATGGCTACACCTTC.